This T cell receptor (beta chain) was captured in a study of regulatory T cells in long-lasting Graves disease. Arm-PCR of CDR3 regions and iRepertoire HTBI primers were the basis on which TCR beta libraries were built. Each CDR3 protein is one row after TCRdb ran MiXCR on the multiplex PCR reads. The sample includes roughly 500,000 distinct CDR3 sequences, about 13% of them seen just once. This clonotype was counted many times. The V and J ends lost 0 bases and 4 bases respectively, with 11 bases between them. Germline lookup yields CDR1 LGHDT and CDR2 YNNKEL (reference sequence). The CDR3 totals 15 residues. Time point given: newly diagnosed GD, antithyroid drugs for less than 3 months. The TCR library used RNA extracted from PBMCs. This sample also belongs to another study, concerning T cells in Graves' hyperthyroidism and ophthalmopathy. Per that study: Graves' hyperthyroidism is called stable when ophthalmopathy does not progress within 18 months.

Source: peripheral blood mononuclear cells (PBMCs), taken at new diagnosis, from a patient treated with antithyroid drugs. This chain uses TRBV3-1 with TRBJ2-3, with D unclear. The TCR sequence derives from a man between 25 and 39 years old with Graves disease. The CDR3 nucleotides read TGTGCCAGCAGCCAAGATTTTGGTGGGTCAGATACGCAGTATTTT. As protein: CASSQDFGGSDTQYF.